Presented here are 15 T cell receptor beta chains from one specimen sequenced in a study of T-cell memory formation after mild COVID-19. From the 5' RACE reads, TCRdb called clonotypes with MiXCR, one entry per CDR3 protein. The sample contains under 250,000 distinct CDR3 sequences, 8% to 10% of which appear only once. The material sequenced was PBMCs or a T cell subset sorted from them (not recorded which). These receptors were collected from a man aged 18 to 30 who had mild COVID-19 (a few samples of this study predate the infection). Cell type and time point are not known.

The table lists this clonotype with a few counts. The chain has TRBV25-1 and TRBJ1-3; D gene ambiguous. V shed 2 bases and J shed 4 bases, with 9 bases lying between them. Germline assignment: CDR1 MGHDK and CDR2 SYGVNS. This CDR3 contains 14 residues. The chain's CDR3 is CASSELEDGNTIYF. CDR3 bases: TGTGCCAGCAGTGAACTGGAGGACGGAAACACCATATATTTT.

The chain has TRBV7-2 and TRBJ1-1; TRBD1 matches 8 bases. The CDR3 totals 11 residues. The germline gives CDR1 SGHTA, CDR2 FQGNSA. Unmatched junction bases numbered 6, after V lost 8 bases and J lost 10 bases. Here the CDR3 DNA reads TGTGCCAGCGGACAGGGAACGATAGCTTTCTTT. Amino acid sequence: CASGQGTIAFF.

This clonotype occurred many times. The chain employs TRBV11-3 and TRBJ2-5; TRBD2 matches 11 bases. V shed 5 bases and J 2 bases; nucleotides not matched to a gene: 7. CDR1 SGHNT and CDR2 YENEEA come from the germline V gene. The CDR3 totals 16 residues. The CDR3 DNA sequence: TGTGCCAGCAGCAAACACGGGACTAGCGGACAAGAGACCCAGTACTTC. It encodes CASSKHGTSGQETQYF.

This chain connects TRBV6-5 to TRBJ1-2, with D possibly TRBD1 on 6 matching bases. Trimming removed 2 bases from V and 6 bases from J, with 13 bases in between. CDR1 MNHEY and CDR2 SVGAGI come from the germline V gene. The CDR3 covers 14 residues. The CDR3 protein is CASSYGGPGNGYTF. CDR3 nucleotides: TGTGCCAGCAGTTACGGGGGGCCGGGGAATGGCTACACCTTC.

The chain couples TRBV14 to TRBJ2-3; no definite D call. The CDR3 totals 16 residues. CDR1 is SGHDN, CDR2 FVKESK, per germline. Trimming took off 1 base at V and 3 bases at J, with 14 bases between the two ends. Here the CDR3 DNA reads TGTGCCAGCAGCCAAGTATTAACAGTCACGACAGATACGCAGTATTTT. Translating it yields CASSQVLTVTTDTQYF.

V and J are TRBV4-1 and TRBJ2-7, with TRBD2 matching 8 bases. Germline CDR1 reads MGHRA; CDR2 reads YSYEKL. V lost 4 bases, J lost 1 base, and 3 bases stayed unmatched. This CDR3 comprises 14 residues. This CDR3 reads CASSPAGGSYEQYV. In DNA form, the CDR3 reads TGCGCCAGCAGCCCCGCGGGGGGTTCCTACGAGCAGTACGTC.

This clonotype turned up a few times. For the CDR3, the DNA is TGCAGCGTGGGTAAGGGCACTGAAGCTTTCTTT. Its translation is CSVGKGTEAFF. V gene TRBV29-1 combines with J gene TRBJ1-1; D not certain. Germline V lookup: CDR1 SQVTM, CDR2 ANQGSEA. The CDR3 contains 11 residues. Trimming shortened V by 6 bases and J by 4 bases, and 9 bases separated the two germline ends.

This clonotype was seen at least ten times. For the CDR3, the DNA is TGCGCCAGCAGCTTGGATTGGGGGTTAGGACTCAATGAGCAGTTCTTC. Translated, it gives CASSLDWGLGLNEQFF. V and J are TRBV5-1 and TRBJ2-1; D might be TRBD1 or TRBD2, each matching 5 bases. The CDR3 contains 16 residues. With 0 bases removed from V and 6 bases from J, the gap between germline ends came to 16 bases. Germline V gives CDR1 SGHRS, CDR2 YFSETQ.

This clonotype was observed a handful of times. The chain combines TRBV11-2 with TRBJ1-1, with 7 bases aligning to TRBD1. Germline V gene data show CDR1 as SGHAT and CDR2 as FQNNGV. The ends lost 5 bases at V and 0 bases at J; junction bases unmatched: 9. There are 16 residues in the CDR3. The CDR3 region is CASSPFRDSLNTEAFF. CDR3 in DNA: TGTGCCAGCAGCCCCTTTCGGGACAGCTTGAACACTGAAGCTTTCTTT.

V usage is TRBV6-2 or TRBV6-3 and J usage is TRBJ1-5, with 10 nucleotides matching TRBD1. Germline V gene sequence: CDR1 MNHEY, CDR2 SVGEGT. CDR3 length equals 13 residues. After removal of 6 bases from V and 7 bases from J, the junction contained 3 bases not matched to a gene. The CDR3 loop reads CASRDRGDQPQHF. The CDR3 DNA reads TGTGCCAGCAGGGACAGGGGGGACCAGCCCCAGCATTTT.

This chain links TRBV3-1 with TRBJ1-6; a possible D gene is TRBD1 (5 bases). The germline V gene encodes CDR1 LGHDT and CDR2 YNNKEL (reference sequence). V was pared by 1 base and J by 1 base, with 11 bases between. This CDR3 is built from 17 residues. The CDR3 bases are TGTGCCAGCAGCCAAGGGGGGGGAGATTCCTATAATTCACCCCTCCACTTT. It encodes CASSQGGGDSYNSPLHF.

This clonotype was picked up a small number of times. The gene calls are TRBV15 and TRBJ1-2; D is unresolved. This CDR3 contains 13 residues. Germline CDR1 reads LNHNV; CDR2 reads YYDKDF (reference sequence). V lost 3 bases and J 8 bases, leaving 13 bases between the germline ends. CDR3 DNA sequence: TGTGCCACCAGCAGGGCTATGGAGGGCGGCTACACCTTC. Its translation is CATSRAMEGGYTF. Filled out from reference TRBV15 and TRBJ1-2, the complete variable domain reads DAMVIQNPRYQVTQFGKPVTLSCSQTLNHNVMYWYQQKSSQAPKLLFHYYDKDFNNEADTPDNFQSRRPNTSFCFLDIRSPGLGDTAMYLCATSRAMEGGYTFGSGTRLTVV.

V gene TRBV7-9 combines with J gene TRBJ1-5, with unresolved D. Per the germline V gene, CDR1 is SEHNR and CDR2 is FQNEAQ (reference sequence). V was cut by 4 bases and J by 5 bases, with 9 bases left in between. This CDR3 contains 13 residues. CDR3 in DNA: TGTGCCAGCAGCTCCCACGGGGATCAGCCCCAGCATTTT. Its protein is CASSSHGDQPQHF.

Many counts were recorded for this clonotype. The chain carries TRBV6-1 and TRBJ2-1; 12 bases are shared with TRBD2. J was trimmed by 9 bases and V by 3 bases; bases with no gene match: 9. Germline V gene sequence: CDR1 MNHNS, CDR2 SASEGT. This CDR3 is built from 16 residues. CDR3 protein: CASSETSGGGKGEQFF. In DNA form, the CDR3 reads TGTGCCAGCAGTGAGACTAGCGGGGGTGGTAAGGGTGAGCAGTTCTTC.

The CDR3 DNA sequence: TGTGCCAGCAGCTCGTCCAGGGGGCTTTACACCGGGGAGCTGTTTTTT. The encoded protein is CASSSSRGLYTGELFF. J is TRBJ2-2 and V is TRBV7-9; 8 bases match TRBD1. V lost 4 bases, J lost 3 bases, and 7 bases stayed unmatched. The CDR3 consists of 16 residues. Germline CDR1 and CDR2: SEHNR and FQNEAQ (reference sequence). Full variable domain (remainder filled in from reference TRBV7-9 and TRBJ2-2): DTGVSQNPRHKITKRGQNVTFRCDPISEHNRLYWYRQTLGQGPEFLTYFQNEAQLEKSRLLSDRFSAERPKGSFSTLEIQRTEQGDSAMYLCASSSSRGLYTGELFFGEGSRLTVL.